The 8 T cell receptor beta chains given below trace back to one sample, sequenced in a study of blood T cell repertoires in COVID-19. This table comes from immunoSEQ multiplex PCR, and its TCRdb copy is limited to in-frame clones, with some not included. The sample holds about 160,000 clones; around 85% are singletons and the top ten take approximately 3.3%. Sequenced material: peripheral blood. The receptors here all came from a human donor with acute or convalescent COVID-19. The donor label of this sample is uncertain.

The rearrangement joins TRBV30 to TRBJ1-1; 9 positions agree with TRBD1. Germline V gene data show CDR1 as GTSNPN and CDR2 as SVGIG (reference sequence). J was trimmed by 5 bases and V by 0 bases; bases with no gene match: 7. This CDR3 contains 15 residues. The CDR3 reads CAWSVGGTGRTEAFF. Written as DNA, the CDR3 is TGTGCCTGGAGTGTGGGGGGGACAGGGCGGACTGAAGCTTTCTTT.

The rearrangement uses TRBV28 and TRBJ1-5, with D possibly TRBD1 on 6 matching bases. The length of the CDR3 is 16 residues. Trimming pared 6 bases from V and 1 base from J, leaving 16 bases between. Germline V CDR1 and CDR2: MDHEN, SYDVKM. CDR3 sequence reads: CASSPSQGPSNQPQHF. CDR3 nucleotides: TGTGCCAGCAGCCCCTCACAGGGACCCAGCAATCAGCCCCAGCATTTT.

V is TRBV2 and J is TRBJ2-5, with 7 nucleotides matching TRBD1. V lost 7 bases to trimming and J lost 1 base; unmatched junction nucleotides: 3. The CDR3 extends over 13 amino acids. Germline CDR1 and CDR2: SNHLY and FYNNEI. CDR3: CASNDRVQETQYF. The CDR3 DNA is TGTGCCAGCAATGACAGGGTCCAAGAGACCCAGTACTTC.

This rearrangement joins TRBV15 to TRBJ2-5, with 8 bases fitting TRBD1. Germline V gene data show CDR1 as LNHNV and CDR2 as YYDKDF (reference sequence). This CDR3 is 13 amino acids long. After removal of 6 bases from V and 5 bases from J, the junction contained 5 bases not matched to a gene. The CDR3 DNA sequence: TGTGCCACCAGTCCCAGGGGGCGTGAGACCCAGTACTTC. Translation gives CATSPRGRETQYF.

The chain has TRBV19 and TRBJ2-5, with a weak D call TRBD1 (5 bases). The CDR3 is made up of 12 amino acids. V was pared by 0 bases and J by 14 bases, with 13 bases between. Per the germline V gene, CDR1 is LNHDA and CDR2 is SQIVND (reference sequence). The CDR3 DNA follows: TGTGCCAGTAGTATAGATGAGGCAGGGTCATACTTC. The encoded protein is CASSIDEAGSYF.

V usage is TRBV20-1 and J usage is TRBJ2-7; perhaps TRBD1 as D (6 bases). CDR1 is DFQATT, CDR2 SNEGSKA, per germline (reference sequence). The V gene lost 3 bases and the J gene lost 3 bases, with 18 bases spanning the gap. CDR3 length equals 15 residues. CDR3 in DNA: TGCAGTGCTAGTGGGGGCTCTCCAGACCTCTACGAGCAGTACTTC. This codes for CSASGGSPDLYEQYF.

The V gene is TRBV18, the J gene TRBJ2-3, with 8 bases that match TRBD2. J lost 2 bases, V lost 3 bases, and 7 bases had no gene match. Germline CDR1 KGHSH, CDR2 LQKENI. CDR3 length: 16 amino acids. The CDR3 region has the DNA TGTGCCAGCTCACCCGCCAGCGGGGGAACCACAGATACGCAGTATTTT. It yields the protein CASSPASGGTTDTQYF.

The genes are TRBV24-1 and TRBJ2-2, with TRBD2 identical over 12 bases. CDR3 size: 17 residues. Per the germline V gene, CDR1 is KGHDR and CDR2 is SFDVKD. J lost 1 base, V lost 5 bases, and 4 bases had no gene match. The DNA for the CDR3 is TGTGCCACCAGTGCCTCGACTAGCGGGGGGAACACCGGGGAGCTGTTTTTT. It is translated as CATSASTSGGNTGELFF.